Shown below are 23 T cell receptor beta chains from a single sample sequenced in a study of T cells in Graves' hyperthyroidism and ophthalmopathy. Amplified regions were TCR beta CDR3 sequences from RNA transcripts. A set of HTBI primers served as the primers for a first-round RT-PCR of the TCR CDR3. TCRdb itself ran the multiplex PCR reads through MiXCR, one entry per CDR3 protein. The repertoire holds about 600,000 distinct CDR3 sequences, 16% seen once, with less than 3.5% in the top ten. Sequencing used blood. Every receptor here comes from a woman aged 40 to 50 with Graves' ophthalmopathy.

The CDR3: CASSLGTGTGEQYF. The CDR3 DNA sequence: TGCGCCAGCAGCTTGGGGACAGGAACTGGCGAGCAGTACTTC. The chain is built from TRBV5-1 and TRBJ2-7; TRBD1 matches at 7 bases. The germline gives CDR1 SGHRS, CDR2 YFSETQ. The CDR3 loop spans 14 amino acids. The V segment lost 0 bases and the J segment 6 bases; nucleotides outside the gene matches: 6.

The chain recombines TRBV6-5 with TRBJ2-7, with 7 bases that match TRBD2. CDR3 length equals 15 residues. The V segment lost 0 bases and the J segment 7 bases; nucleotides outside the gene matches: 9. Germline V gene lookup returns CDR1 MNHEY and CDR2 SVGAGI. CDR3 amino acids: CASSYSTAGAGEQYF. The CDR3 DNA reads TGTGCCAGCAGTTACTCGACGGCGGGAGCAGGAGAGCAGTACTTC.

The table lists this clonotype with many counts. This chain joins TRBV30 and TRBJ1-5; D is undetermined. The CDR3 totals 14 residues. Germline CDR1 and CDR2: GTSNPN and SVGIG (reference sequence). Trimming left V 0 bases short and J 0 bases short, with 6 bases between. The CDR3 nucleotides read TGTGCCTGGAGTGTTGGGAATAGCAATCAGCCCCAGCATTTT. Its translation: CAWSVGNSNQPQHF.

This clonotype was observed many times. The CDR3 nucleotides are TGCAGTGTTATGGGGACCGGGACAGTAAACACTGAAGCTTTCTTT. Encoded protein: CSVMGTGTVNTEAFF. V gene TRBV20-1 combines with J gene TRBJ1-1; 7 bases line up with TRBD1. V lost 7 bases, J lost 2 bases, and 13 bases stayed unmatched. CDR3 length equals 15 residues. The V gene's germline CDR1 is DFQATT and CDR2 SNEGSKA (reference sequence).

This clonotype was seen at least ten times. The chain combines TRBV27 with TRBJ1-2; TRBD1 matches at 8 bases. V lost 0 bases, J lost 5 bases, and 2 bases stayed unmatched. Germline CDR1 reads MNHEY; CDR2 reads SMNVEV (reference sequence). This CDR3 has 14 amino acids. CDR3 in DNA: TGTGCCAGCAGTTTATCGACAGGGGAGTATGGCTACACCTTC. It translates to CASSLSTGEYGYTF.

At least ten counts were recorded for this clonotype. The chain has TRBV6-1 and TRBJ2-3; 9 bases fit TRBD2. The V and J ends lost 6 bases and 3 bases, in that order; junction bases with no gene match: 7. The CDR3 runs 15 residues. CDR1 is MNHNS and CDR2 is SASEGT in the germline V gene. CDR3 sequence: CASRDSGGGTDTQYF. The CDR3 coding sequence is TGTGCCAGCAGGGATAGCGGGGGAGGGACAGATACGCAGTATTTT.

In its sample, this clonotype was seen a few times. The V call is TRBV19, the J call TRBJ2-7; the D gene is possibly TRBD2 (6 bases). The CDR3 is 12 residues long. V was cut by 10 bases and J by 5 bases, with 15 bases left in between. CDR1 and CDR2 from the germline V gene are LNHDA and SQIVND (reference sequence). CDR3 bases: TGTGCCACCGCGGGATTCGACGACGAGCAGTACTTC. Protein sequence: CATAGFDDEQYF.

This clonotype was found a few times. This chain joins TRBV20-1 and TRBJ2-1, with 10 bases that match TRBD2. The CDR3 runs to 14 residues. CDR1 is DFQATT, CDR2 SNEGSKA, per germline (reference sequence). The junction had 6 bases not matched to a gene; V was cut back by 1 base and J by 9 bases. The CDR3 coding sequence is TGCAGTGCTAGAGGGGGCAGCGGGGGGGGTGAGCAGTTCTTC. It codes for CSARGGSGGGEQFF.

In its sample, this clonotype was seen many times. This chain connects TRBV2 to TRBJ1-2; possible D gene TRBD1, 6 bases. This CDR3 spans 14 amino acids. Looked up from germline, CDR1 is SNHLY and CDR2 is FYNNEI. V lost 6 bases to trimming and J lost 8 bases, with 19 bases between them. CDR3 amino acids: CASSKTGSASGYTF. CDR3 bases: TGTGCCAGCAGCAAGACAGGATCAGCTTCCGGCTACACCTTC.

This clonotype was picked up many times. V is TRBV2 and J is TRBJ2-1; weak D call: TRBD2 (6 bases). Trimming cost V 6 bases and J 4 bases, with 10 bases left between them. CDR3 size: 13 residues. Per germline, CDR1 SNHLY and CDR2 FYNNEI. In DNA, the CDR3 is TGTGCCAGCAGCCGCAGCGGGTACAATGAGCAGTTCTTC. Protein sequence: CASSRSGYNEQFF.

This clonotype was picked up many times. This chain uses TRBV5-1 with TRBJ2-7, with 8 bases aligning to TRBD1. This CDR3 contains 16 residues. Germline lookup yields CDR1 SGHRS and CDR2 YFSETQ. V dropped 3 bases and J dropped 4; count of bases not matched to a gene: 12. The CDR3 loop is CASSSFYGQGRYEQYF. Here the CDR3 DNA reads TGCGCCAGCAGCTCATTCTACGGACAGGGAAGGTACGAGCAGTACTTC.

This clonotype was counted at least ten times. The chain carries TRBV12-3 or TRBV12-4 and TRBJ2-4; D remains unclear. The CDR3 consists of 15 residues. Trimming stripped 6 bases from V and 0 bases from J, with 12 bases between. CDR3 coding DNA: TGTGCCAGCAGCACACCATTGGTAGCCAAAAACATTCAGTACTTC. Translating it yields CASSTPLVAKNIQYF.

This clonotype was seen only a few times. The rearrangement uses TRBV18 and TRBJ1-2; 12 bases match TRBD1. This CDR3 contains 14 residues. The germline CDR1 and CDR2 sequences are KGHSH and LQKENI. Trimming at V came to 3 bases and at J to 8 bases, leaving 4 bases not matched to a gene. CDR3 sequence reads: CASSPGQGAKGYTF. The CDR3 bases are TGTGCCAGCTCACCGGGACAGGGGGCGAAAGGCTACACCTTC.

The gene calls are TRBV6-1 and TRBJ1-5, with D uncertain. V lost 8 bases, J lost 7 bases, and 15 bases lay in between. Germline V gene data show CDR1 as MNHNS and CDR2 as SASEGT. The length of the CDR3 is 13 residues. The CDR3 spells CASSMLGGQPQHF. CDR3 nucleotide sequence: TGTGCCAGCTCGATGTTGGGTGGGCAGCCCCAGCATTTT.

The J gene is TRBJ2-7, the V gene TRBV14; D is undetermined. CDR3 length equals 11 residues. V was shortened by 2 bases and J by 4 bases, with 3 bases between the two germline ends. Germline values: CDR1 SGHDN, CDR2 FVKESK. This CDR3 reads CASSQRYEQYF. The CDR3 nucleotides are TGTGCCAGCAGCCAAAGGTACGAGCAGTACTTC.

The CDR3 region is CASSLPPEAFF. In nucleotides, the CDR3 is TGTGCCAGCAGTTTACCCCCAGAAGCTTTCTTT. This rearrangement joins TRBV28 to TRBJ1-1, with unresolved D. Looked up from germline, CDR1 is MDHEN and CDR2 is SYDVKM. The CDR3 has 11 residues. V was cut by 2 bases and J by 8 bases, with 6 bases left in between.

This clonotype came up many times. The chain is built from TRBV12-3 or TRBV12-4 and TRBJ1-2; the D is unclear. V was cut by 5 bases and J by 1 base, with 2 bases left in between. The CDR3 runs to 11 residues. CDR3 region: CASSNNYGYTF. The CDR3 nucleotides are TGTGCCAGCAGTAATAACTATGGCTACACCTTC.

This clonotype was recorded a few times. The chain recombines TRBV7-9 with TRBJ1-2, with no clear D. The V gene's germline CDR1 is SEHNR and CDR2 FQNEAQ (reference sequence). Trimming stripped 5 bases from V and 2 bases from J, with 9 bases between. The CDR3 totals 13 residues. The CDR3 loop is CASSHGANYGYTF. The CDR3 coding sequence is TGTGCCAGCAGCCACGGCGCGAACTATGGCTACACCTTC.

The CDR3 reads CSAPQGAGARTEAFF. The CDR3 DNA sequence: TGCAGTGCCCCACAGGGGGCAGGGGCGAGGACTGAAGCTTTCTTT. V is TRBV20-1 and J is TRBJ1-1, with TRBD1 matching over 9 bases. V was clipped by 6 bases and J by 5 bases; unmatched bases: 13. Germline lookup yields CDR1 DFQATT and CDR2 SNEGSKA (reference sequence). The CDR3 runs to 15 residues.

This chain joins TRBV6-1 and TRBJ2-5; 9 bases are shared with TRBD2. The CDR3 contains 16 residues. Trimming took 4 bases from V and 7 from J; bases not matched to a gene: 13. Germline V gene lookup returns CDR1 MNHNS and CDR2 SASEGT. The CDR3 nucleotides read TGTGCCAGCAGTGGGGGGAGAGCGGGAGGATTGAGGACCCAGTACTTC. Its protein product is CASSGGRAGGLRTQYF.

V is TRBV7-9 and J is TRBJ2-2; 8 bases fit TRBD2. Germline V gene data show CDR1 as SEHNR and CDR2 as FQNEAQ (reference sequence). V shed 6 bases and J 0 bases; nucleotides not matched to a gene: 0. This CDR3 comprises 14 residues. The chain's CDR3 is CASRAGANTGELFF. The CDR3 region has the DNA TGTGCCAGCAGAGCGGGAGCGAACACCGGGGAGCTGTTTTTT.

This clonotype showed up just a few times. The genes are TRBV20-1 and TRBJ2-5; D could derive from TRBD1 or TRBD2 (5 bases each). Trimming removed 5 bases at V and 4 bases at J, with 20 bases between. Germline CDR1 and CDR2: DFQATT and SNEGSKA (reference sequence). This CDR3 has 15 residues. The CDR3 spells CSAWVKRDRRETQYF. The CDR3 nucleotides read TGCAGTGCTTGGGTTAAACGGGACCGTAGAGAGACCCAGTACTTC.

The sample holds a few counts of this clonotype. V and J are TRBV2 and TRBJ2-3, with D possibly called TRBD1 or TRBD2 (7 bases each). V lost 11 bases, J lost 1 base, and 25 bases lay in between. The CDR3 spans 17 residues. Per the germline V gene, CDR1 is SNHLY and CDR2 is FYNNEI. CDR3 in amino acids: CASPRGQRGPRTDTQYF. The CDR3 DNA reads TGTGCCTCGCCGAGGGGACAGCGGGGTCCTCGCACAGATACGCAGTATTTT.